This passage covers 21 T cell receptor beta chains from one sample sequenced in a study of esophageal squamous cell carcinoma under preoperative chemotherapy. TCRdb recomputed calls from the PCR reads with MiXCR, one row per CDR3 protein. Of 15,000 to 20,000 distinct CDR3 sequences listed, under 55% are singletons. Regarding time point: before preoperative PTX-NDP chemotherapy. The material was obtained from a patient given preoperative chemotherapy. Every receptor here comes from a human donor with esophageal squamous cell carcinoma. The donor label of this sample is uncertain.

Notes on this clonotype: The junction departs from the called germline gene at one end, perhaps through a read error. The chain uses TRBV7-3 and TRBJ2-1, with D perhaps TRBD2 (6 bases). The germline gives CDR1 SGHTA, CDR2 FQGTGA. The CDR3 is made up of 15 amino acids. CDR3 in amino acids: CASSLNSGRQETQLF. Here the CDR3 DNA reads TGTGCCAGCAGCTTAAATAGCGGCAGACAAGAGACCCAGCTTTTC.

Points on this clonotype: Germline and junction disagree at one end, which may indicate a read error. The chain is built from TRBV7-2 and TRBJ2-3; 7 bases line up with TRBD2. CDR1 and CDR2 (germline): SGHTA, FQGNSA. CDR3 length: 16 residues. The CDR3 nucleotides read TGTGCCAGCAGGGGAGGGGCGGGGAGTGGGCAAGAGACGCAGTATTTC. It translates to CASRGGAGSGQETQYF.

The chain uses TRBV7-8 and TRBJ2-1, with 9 positions matching TRBD2. CDR1 is SGHVS and CDR2 is FQNEAQ in the germline V gene. This CDR3 spans 15 amino acids. V trimming: 7 bases; J trimming: 6 bases; junction bases outside the gene matches: 10. This chain's CDR3 is CASNKLAGFTNEQFF. The CDR3 DNA reads TGTGCCAGCAACAAACTAGCGGGCTTTACCAATGAGCAGTTCTTC.

Of note for this clonotype: The conserved closing phenylalanine or tryptophan is absent in this CDR3, likely reflecting a read error. This chain connects TRBV7-2 to TRBJ2-5; TRBD2 agrees at 7 bases. The J call is uncertain, as TRBJ2-7 better fits the DNA end. Germline V gene sequence: CDR1 SGHTA, CDR2 FQGNSA. The CDR3 is 13 residues long. CDR3 in amino acids: CASSHGTTYEQYS. The CDR3 bases are TGTGCCAGCAGCCACGGGACTACCTACGAGCAGTACAGC.

The chain carries TRBV7-8 and TRBJ2-2; D ambiguous. The length of the CDR3 is 14 residues. Germline V gives CDR1 SGHVS, CDR2 FQNEAQ. V lost 4 bases to trimming and J lost 9 bases, with 15 bases between them. The CDR3 is CASSSRTEGRELFF. The CDR3 DNA is TGTGCCAGCAGCTCGCGGACCGAAGGCCGGGAGCTGTTTTTT.

In regard to this clonotype: A read error may produce the germline difference seen at one junction end. This chain uses TRBV7-7 with TRBJ2-3, with a tentative D call TRBD2 (6 bases). The J call may not be correct, given that the DNA end is closer to TRBJ2-1. CDR1 and CDR2 (germline): SSHAT, FNYEAQ (reference sequence). The CDR3 is made up of 15 amino acids. The CDR3 loop reads CASSLGWGVAETQFF. CDR3 nucleotide sequence: TGTGCTAGCAGCCTGGGATGGGGGGTGGCCGAGACCCAGTTCTTC.

The chain is built from TRBV27 and TRBJ2-2; tentative D call: TRBD2 (6 bases). The germline V gene encodes CDR1 MNHEY and CDR2 SMNVEV (reference sequence). The ends were cut back, 3 bases at V and 1 base at J, with 12 bases in the middle. The CDR3 has 16 amino acids. This CDR3 is CASSFSRGKNTGELFF. CDR3 DNA sequence: TGTGCCAGCAGTTTTTCTCGGGGGAAGAACACCGGGGAGCTGTTTTTT.

The chain couples TRBV12-3 or TRBV12-4 to TRBJ1-5; a weak D match, TRBD1 (5 bases). This CDR3 spans 12 amino acids. Trimming cost V 2 bases and J 7 bases, with 6 bases left between them. CDR3 sequence reads: CASSLWGQPQHF. CDR3 coding DNA: TGTGCCAGCAGTTTATGGGGGCAGCCCCAGCATTTT.

The chain employs TRBV7-3 and TRBJ2-5; D unclear. The CDR3 loop spans 13 amino acids. V was pared by 9 bases and J by 11 bases, with 22 bases between. CDR1 SGHTA and CDR2 FQGTGA come from the germline V gene. The CDR3 sequence: CARGLCATDTQYF. The CDR3 DNA is TGTGCCAGGGGCCTGTGCGCCACAGACACGCAGTACTTC.

The chain has TRBV7-3 and TRBJ1-5; D remains ambiguous. The ends were cut back, 0 bases at V and 7 bases at J, with 7 bases in the middle. The CDR3 sequence is 13 residues long. CDR1 SGHTA and CDR2 FQGTGA come from the germline V gene. CDR3 region: CASSLTGGQPQHF. DNA of the CDR3: TGTGCCAGCAGCTTAACGGGAGGCCAGCCCCAGCATTTT. Looking up the rest from reference TRBV7-3 and TRBJ1-5 gives the full variable domain: GAGVSQTPSNKVTEKGKYVELRCDPISGHTALYWYRQSLGQGPEFLIYFQGTGAADDSGLPNDRFFAVRPEGSVSTLKIQRTERGDSAVYLCASSLTGGQPQHFGDGTRLSIL.

The sample holds a few counts of this clonotype. The chain has TRBV7-7 and TRBJ2-6, with TRBD1 matching over 8 bases. The CDR3 extends over 15 amino acids. Unmatched junction bases numbered 3, after V lost 1 base and J lost 7 bases. Germline V gene data show CDR1 as SSHAT and CDR2 as FNYEAQ (reference sequence). The CDR3, as DNA: TGTGCCAGCAGCTTAGGGACAGGGAAAGCCAACGTCCTGACTTTC. Its protein product is CASSLGTGKANVLTF.

Turning to this clonotype: No conserved phenylalanine or tryptophan is present at the end of the CDR3, so a read error is the likely explanation. This rearrangement joins TRBV7-2 to TRBJ2-1; 8 bases are a match to TRBD1. The J call may be mistaken, given a closer DNA end match to TRBJ2-7. The CDR3 contains 14 residues. Germline CDR1 reads SGHTA; CDR2 reads FQGNSA. The CDR3 coding sequence is TGTGCCAGCAGCTTACAGGACAGGGTGGGCGAGCAGTACTCC. Protein product: CASSLQDRVGEQYS.

Concerning this clonotype: One junction end does not reproduce the germline sequence, and a read error may be involved. The chain employs TRBV6-5 and TRBJ1-1; D gene ambiguous. Germline V gene sequence: CDR1 MNHEY, CDR2 SVGAGI. The CDR3 spans 11 residues. This chain's CDR3 is CASSYGGQPLF. In nucleotides, the CDR3 is TGTGCCAGCAGTTACGGTGGCCAACCCCTATTT.

This clonotype was recorded many times. The rearrangement uses TRBV6-1 and TRBJ1-1; D gene ambiguous. Per germline, CDR1 MNHNS and CDR2 SASEGT. CDR3 length: 14 residues. Trimming left V 6 bases short and J 6 bases short, with 17 bases between. For the CDR3, the DNA is TGTGCCAGCAGGCGGCGTCGAGAGGGAGCTGAAGCTTTCTTT. It yields the protein CASRRRREGAEAFF.

The chain recombines TRBV20-1 with TRBJ2-1; D remains unclear. V lost 0 bases and J 2 bases, leaving 11 bases between the germline ends. The CDR3 loop spans 15 amino acids. From germline, CDR1 is DFQATT and CDR2 SNEGSKA (reference sequence). CDR3 sequence reads: CSARDTGKAYNEQFF. The CDR3 region has the DNA TGCAGTGCTAGAGATACCGGAAAGGCCTACAATGAGCAGTTCTTC.

This clonotype came up a few times. The J gene is TRBJ2-1, the V gene TRBV6-1, with D maybe TRBD1 (6 bases). The J call could be wrong; TRBJ2-7 is a better fit for the DNA end. The CDR3 has 13 residues. Germline V gene data show CDR1 as MNHNS and CDR2 as SASEGT. The CDR3 loop reads CASSRTDSYEQYF. Here the CDR3 DNA reads TGTGCCAGCAGTCGGACAGACTCCTACGAGCAGTACTTC.

A few counts support this clonotype. In DNA, the CDR3 is TGTGCCAGCAGCCCTAGCAGGACTAGCGGGAGGGAACGGTATTTT. Protein: CASSPSRTSGRERYF. The V and J genes are TRBV7-8 and TRBJ2-3; 15 bases fit TRBD2. V lost 5 bases and J lost 14; bases outside the gene matches: 11. Germline loops: CDR1 SGHVS, CDR2 FQNEAQ. The CDR3 covers 15 residues.

The chain links TRBV11-3 to TRBJ2-1; 7 nucleotides align to TRBD2. CDR1 and CDR2 (germline): SGHNT, YENEEA. Trimming at V came to 1 base and at J to 5 bases, leaving 8 bases not matched to a gene. The CDR3 runs 16 residues. The CDR3 DNA sequence: TGTGCCAGCAGCTTAGTGGGCGGGAGTGCCCACAATGAGCAGTTCTTC. Translation gives CASSLVGGSAHNEQFF.

There are a few counts of this clonotype. The chain has TRBV6-1 and TRBJ2-1, with a possible D match to TRBD1 (5 bases). The J call is doubtful: the DNA matches TRBJ2-7 better. CDR1 and CDR2 (germline): MNHNS, SASEGT. There are 15 residues in the CDR3. The CDR3 nucleotides are TGTGCCAGCAGCACGCAATCGACAGTTACCTACGAGCAGTACTTC. Protein product: CASSTQSTVTYEQYF.

Points on this clonotype: This may be a read error: a much more frequent sequence differs by one nucleotide. The chain uses TRBV11-2 and TRBJ2-5; D not certain. V lost 0 bases to trimming and J lost 11 bases, with 13 bases between them. There are 13 residues in the CDR3. The germline gives CDR1 SGHAT, CDR2 FQNNGV. The CDR3 reads CASSLERWNEQYF. The DNA for the CDR3 is TGTGCCAGCAGCTTAGAACGATGGAATGAGCAGTACTTC.

A few counts support this clonotype. The chain employs TRBV7-2 and TRBJ2-3; D possibly uses TRBD1 or TRBD2 (5 bases each). V was clipped by 8 bases and J by 6 bases, with 15 bases between them. CDR1 and CDR2 (germline): SGHTA, FQGNSA. This CDR3 comprises 13 residues. The CDR3 sequence is CASSGTLSDTQYF. CDR3 DNA sequence: TGTGCCAGCTCCGGGACGTTATCCGATACGCAGTATTTT.